A selection of T cell receptor beta chains follows, all from one sample in a study of T cells after yellow fever vaccination. Using its own MiXCR run on the 5' RACE reads, TCRdb lists one record per CDR3 protein. The repertoire has 140,000 to 150,000 distinct CDR3 sequences, 6.6% of them found once; the top ten carry under 0.7%. The specimen was CD4+ T cells sorted from PBMCs, collected 10 days after the yellow fever booster vaccination. These receptors all come from a young man who received the YFV17D yellow fever vaccine. Each CDR3 is given with its conserved first and last residue. The order of the fields is V gene, clone size, J gene, D gene, CDR3 DNA, CDR3 protein. D genes are given only for firm matches. The size field is filled for only some rows; it gives once, few, many or a size class.

TRBV7-2	many	TRBJ2-3	NA	TGTGCCAGCAGCACGAGCGTGAAGGATACGCAGTATTTT	CASSTSVKDTQYF
TRBV29-1	many	TRBJ2-3	TRBD2	TGCAGCGTTGGCCCTGGGGGGGGGGATACGCAGTATTTT	CSVGPGGGDTQYF
TRBV9	many	TRBJ1-5	NA	TGTGCCAGCAGCGTAGAGGAGTCAGATTATAGCAATCAGCCCCAGCATTTT	CASSVEESDYSNQPQHF
TRBV7-2	NA	TRBJ2-7	TRBD2	TGTGCCAGCAGCCTAGCCGGGACTAGCGCGAGAGAGCAGTACTTC	CASSLAGTSAREQYF
TRBV15	few	TRBJ2-7	TRBD2	TGTGCCACCAGCAGAGAGACTAGCGGGAATTACGAGCAGTACTTC	CATSRETSGNYEQYF
TRBV10-3	NA	TRBJ2-1	NA	TGTGCCATCAGTAACAATAGGGGGGGGGGAGACAATGAGCAGTTCTTC	CAISNNRGGGDNEQFF
TRBV7-9	many	TRBJ2-3	NA	TGCGGGGCAGGGGCATCGGATACGCAGTATTTT	CGAGASDTQYF
TRBV19	many	TRBJ1-5	NA	TGTGCCAGTAGTATGGGTGGAACAGGCGTTATACAGCCCCAGCATTTT	CASSMGGTGVIQPQHF
TRBV5-1	many	TRBJ2-5	NA	TGCGCCAGCAGACTTGTGACAGCCGAAGAGACCCAGTACTTC	CASRLVTAEETQYF
TRBV21-1	many	TRBJ2-7	NA	TGTGCCGAAAAGGGAGCGGGAGATAGCTACGAGCAGTACTTC	CAEKGAGDSYEQYF
TRBV7-9	many	TRBJ2-5	NA	TGTGCCAGCAGCTTAGACATACTCCAAGAGACCCAGTACTTC	CASSLDILQETQYF
TRBV18	NA	TRBJ2-7	NA	TGTGCCAGCTCACCTCAAAGCGGCAGAACGGGCGAGCAGTACTTC	CASSPQSGRTGEQYF
TRBV5-1	many	TRBJ2-1	NA	TGCGCCGCAGTCAGCCACATGGACTTACAAGATAATGAGCAGTTCTTC	CAAVSHMDLQDNEQFF
TRBV5-1	many	TRBJ2-7	TRBD2	TGCGCCAGCAGCTTCGGGACTAGCGACAGAGAGCAGTACTTC	CASSFGTSDREQYF
TRBV12-3/TRBV12-4	many	TRBJ2-7	TRBD2	TGTGCCAGCAGTACCAGACTAGCGGGAGATGGGGAGCAGTACTTC	CASSTRLAGDGEQYF
TRBV4-3	few	TRBJ2-5	NA	TGCGCCAGCAGCCAAGGAAATTTAAAAGAGACCCAGTACTTC	CASSQGNLKETQYF
TRBV20-1	many	TRBJ2-2	TRBD2	TGCAGTGCTAGAGATCCGGGGGGTATCGGGGAGCTGTTTTTT	CSARDPGGIGELFF
TRBV27	many	TRBJ2-3	NA	TGTGCCAGATCGGGGCAGAACACAGATACGCAGTATTTT	CARSGQNTDTQYF
TRBV7-3	many	TRBJ2-2	TRBD2	TGTGCCAGCAGCTCCTTACCAACTAGCGGTTTCTCCGGGGAGCTGTTTTTT	CASSSLPTSGFSGELFF
TRBV7-6	many	TRBJ2-2	TRBD1	TGTGCCAGCGGAGGACAGGGGGCGGGTTACACCGGGGAGCTGTTTTTT	CASGGQGAGYTGELFF
TRBV21-1	many	TRBJ2-1	NA	TGTGCCAGCAGCAAAGTACGCTCCTACAATGAGCAGTTCTTC	CASSKVRSYNEQFF
TRBV28	many	TRBJ2-7	NA	TGTGCCAGCAGTTTGCCAGCCAGGGGTCGGGGCTACGAGCAGTACTTC	CASSLPARGRGYEQYF
TRBV20-1	many	TRBJ2-4	NA	TGCAGTGCTCACGAGGGAGTGGGCAAAAACATTCAGTACTTC	CSAHEGVGKNIQYF
TRBV28	many	TRBJ2-6	TRBD2	TGTGCCAGCACCCCGGGAGGGTCTGGGGCCAACGTCCTGACTTTC	CASTPGGSGANVLTF
TRBV28	NA	TRBJ1-2	TRBD1	TGTGCCAGCAGAGAGACAGGGGCCATCGCCGGGGACTATGGCTACACCTTC	CASRETGAIAGDYGYTF
TRBV12-3/TRBV12-4	NA	TRBJ2-7	NA	TGTGCCTTCAGGGGTAGCGGCGCCTACGAGCAGTACTTC	CAFRGSGAYEQYF
TRBV6-2/TRBV6-3	many	TRBJ1-5	TRBD1	TGTGCCAGCAGTCCAGACAGGGGACGGCAGCCCCAGCATTTT	CASSPDRGRQPQHF
TRBV5-5	many	TRBJ2-3	TRBD1	TGTGCCAGCAGGACAGGGGGCTTTGCAGATACGCAGTATTTT	CASRTGGFADTQYF
TRBV5-1	many	TRBJ2-5	NA	TGCGCCAGCAGCTCTGGCGGAGGCGAGACCCAGTACTTC	CASSSGGGETQYF
TRBV11-2	many	TRBJ2-7	TRBD1	TGTGCCAGCAGCTTAGACCGGGACAGGGGCGACGAGCAGTACTTC	CASSLDRDRGDEQYF
TRBV5-5	few	TRBJ2-5	NA	TGTGCCAGCAGCTCCGGGGGAACCCAAGAGACCCAGTACTTC	CASSSGGTQETQYF
TRBV5-4	many	TRBJ2-1	TRBD1	TGTGCCAGCAGCTTGGCAGTGCCGGGACAGGCCTACAATGAGCAGTTCTTC	CASSLAVPGQAYNEQFF
TRBV6-5	many	TRBJ2-3	TRBD2	TGTGCCAGCAGTAATGACTGGGCGGGAGGAGATACGCAGTATTTT	CASSNDWAGGDTQYF
TRBV18	NA	TRBJ2-5	NA	TGTGCCAGCTCACGACGGAGGGGGGAGACCCAGTACTTC	CASSRRRGETQYF
TRBV7-2	many	TRBJ2-2	TRBD2	TGTGCCAGCAGCTTACAAAGCGGGAGGGCCACCGGGGAGCTGTTTTTT	CASSLQSGRATGELFF
TRBV20-1	many	TRBJ1-1	TRBD1	TGCAGTGCTCAGAAACCCGGGACAGGGATATTTGAAGCTTTCTTT	CSAQKPGTGIFEAFF
TRBV7-2	many	TRBJ2-7	TRBD1	TGTGCCAGCAGCTTATTCGGGACAGGGGGGTACGAGCAGTACTTC	CASSLFGTGGYEQYF
TRBV20-1	few	TRBJ2-1	NA	TGCAGTGCTCTAACAGGGCCCGGCTTCTACAATGAGCAGTTCTTC	CSALTGPGFYNEQFF
TRBV7-2	many	TRBJ2-6	NA	TGTGCCAGCAGCTACAACGTCCTGACTTTC	CASSYNVLTF
TRBV7-8	many	TRBJ1-1	TRBD1	TGTGCCAGCACCGGACAGGGGGCGAACACTGAAGCTTTCTTT	CASTGQGANTEAFF
TRBV18	many	TRBJ2-3	NA	TGTGCCAGCTCACCCCCGTCGCGACCAACAGATACGCAGTATTTT	CASSPPSRPTDTQYF
TRBV7-8	many	TRBJ1-2	TRBD1	TGTGCCAGCAGCTTTACGACAGGGCTGGAGGGCTACACCTTC	CASSFTTGLEGYTF
TRBV13	NA	TRBJ2-7	TRBD2	TGTGCCAGCAGCCGGGGGACTAGCGGGAGAGCGTACGAGCAGTACTTC	CASSRGTSGRAYEQYF
TRBV3-1	few	TRBJ1-6	TRBD1	TGTGCCAGCAGCGGGGAAGGGGGCAACTCACCCCTCCACTTT	CASSGEGGNSPLHF
TRBV20-1	many	TRBJ1-4	NA	TGCAGTGCTAGAGATCCGCAGGGTGCGGAAAAACTGTTTTTT	CSARDPQGAEKLFF
TRBV28	many	TRBJ1-6	TRBD1	TGTGCCAGCAGTTCCCGACAGGGGGCTGGCAATTCACCCCTCCACTTT	CASSSRQGAGNSPLHF
TRBV5-1	NA	TRBJ2-1	TRBD2	TGCGCCAGCAGCTTGACACTAGCGGGAGCAAGTGAGCAGTTCTTC	CASSLTLAGASEQFF
TRBV20-1	many	TRBJ2-1	NA	TGCAGTGCTAGTTTTGGGACTTCCTACAATGAGCAGTTCTTC	CSASFGTSYNEQFF
TRBV7-2	NA	TRBJ2-7	TRBD2	TGTGCCGGCAGCTTCCCGACTAGCGGGGGCTACGAGCAGTACTTC	CAGSFPTSGGYEQYF
TRBV7-2	many	TRBJ2-1	NA	TGTGCCAGCAGCCTCCAGGCACAGGTCGAGAGGAATGAGCAGTTCTTC	CASSLQAQVERNEQFF